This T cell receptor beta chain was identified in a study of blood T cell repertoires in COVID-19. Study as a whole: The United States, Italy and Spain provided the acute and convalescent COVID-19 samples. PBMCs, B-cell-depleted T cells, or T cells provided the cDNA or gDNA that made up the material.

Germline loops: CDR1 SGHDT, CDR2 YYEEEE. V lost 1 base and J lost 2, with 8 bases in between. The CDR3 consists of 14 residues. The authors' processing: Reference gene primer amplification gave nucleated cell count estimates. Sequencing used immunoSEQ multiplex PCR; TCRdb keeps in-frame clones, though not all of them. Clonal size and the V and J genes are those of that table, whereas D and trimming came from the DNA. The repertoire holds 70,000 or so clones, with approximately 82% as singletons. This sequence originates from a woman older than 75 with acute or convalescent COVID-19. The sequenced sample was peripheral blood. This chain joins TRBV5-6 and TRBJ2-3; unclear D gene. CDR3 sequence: CASSLRGFTDTQYF. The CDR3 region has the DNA TGTGCCAGCAGCTTGAGAGGTTTCACAGATACGCAGTATTTT.